These 31 T cell receptor beta chains came from one sample sequenced in a study of identifying expanded T cells in peripheral blood. Here immunoSEQ multiplex PCR was the method, and the copy in TCRdb shows in-frame clones only, minus some. Found here are under 90,000 clones, approximately 91% of them singletons; the top ten hold approximately 3%. The sequencing input was blood. These receptors were taken from a person aged 18 to 75 in good health.

This sequence joins TRBV30 and TRBJ2-5; D might be TRBD2 (6 bases). The CDR3 loop spans 15 amino acids. Germline V gene sequence: CDR1 GTSNPN, CDR2 SVGIG (reference sequence). V lost 3 bases to trimming and J lost 3 bases, with 17 bases between them. The CDR3 sequence is CAWSKGIAEKETQYF. CDR3 nucleotide sequence: TGTGCCTGGAGCAAGGGAATAGCGGAAAAAGAGACCCAGTACTTC.

The V gene is TRBV19, the J gene TRBJ1-3, with D tentatively TRBD1 (6 bases). Germline V gene lookup returns CDR1 LNHDA and CDR2 SQIVND (reference sequence). The CDR3 covers 17 residues. Trimming cost V 6 bases and J 0 bases, with 18 bases left between them. The CDR3 nucleotides read TGTGCCAGTAGCTGGGACACGCCAACTTTCTCTGGAAACACCATATATTTT. The encoded protein is CASSWDTPTFSGNTIYF.

The CDR3 region is CASSVLGGPYNEQFF. The DNA of the CDR3 is TGTGCCAGCAGCGTATTGGGGGGGCCTTACAATGAGCAGTTCTTC. The V and J genes are TRBV9 and TRBJ2-1; possibly TRBD2 for D (7 bases). V lost 1 base, J lost 4 bases, and 12 bases lay in between. This CDR3 is built from 15 residues. The germline V gene has CDR1 SGDLS and CDR2 YYNGEE.

The V gene is TRBV13, the J gene TRBJ1-1; 9 bases are a match to TRBD1. The CDR3 contains 15 residues. Germline V gene sequence: CDR1 PRHDT, CDR2 FYEKMQ (reference sequence). V lost 5 bases and J lost 3; bases outside the gene matches: 7. CDR3 sequence reads: CASSDGTGRDTEAFF. The DNA of the CDR3 is TGTGCCAGCAGCGACGGGACAGGGAGGGACACTGAAGCTTTCTTT.

V and J are TRBV10-2 and TRBJ1-4; D is unresolved. Germline loops: CDR1 WSHSY, CDR2 SAAADI. The ends were cut back, 2 bases at V and 12 bases at J, with 10 bases in the middle. The CDR3 has 12 residues. DNA of the CDR3: TGCGCCAGCAGTGAGAGGGTGGACGAACTGTTTTTT. It translates to CASSERVDELFF.

The rearrangement links TRBV13 to TRBJ2-1, with D maybe TRBD2 (6 bases). V lost 5 bases and J 5 bases, leaving 16 bases between the germline ends. CDR1 is PRHDT, CDR2 FYEKMQ, per germline (reference sequence). The CDR3 runs to 15 residues. The CDR3 nucleotides are TGTGCCAGCAGCCCGGGCGGTAGCGGCAACAATGAGCAGTTCTTC. Amino acid sequence: CASSPGGSGNNEQFF. The entire variable domain, with the rest obtained from reference TRBV13 and TRBJ2-1, is as follows: AAGVIQSPRHLIKEKRETATLKCYPIPRHDTVYWYQQGPGQDPQFLISFYEKMQSDKGSIPDRFSAQQFSDYHSELNMSSLELGDSALYFCASSPGGSGNNEQFFGPGTRLTVL.

This rearrangement joins TRBV4-3 to TRBJ2-1; TRBD2 matches 7 bases. The CDR3 contains 16 residues. The V segment lost 1 base and the J segment 4 bases; nucleotides outside the gene matches: 7. The germline V gene has CDR1 LGHNA and CDR2 YSLEER. The CDR3 here is CASSQVGGVPYNEQFF. The CDR3, as DNA: TGCGCCAGCAGCCAAGTGGGGGGGGTACCATACAATGAGCAGTTCTTC.

This clone was counted a single time. The V call is TRBV18, the J call TRBJ2-1; the match to TRBD1 covers 8 bases. V lost 3 bases and J lost 9; bases outside the gene matches: 13. In germline, CDR1 is KGHSH, CDR2 LQKENI. The CDR3 covers 16 residues. CDR3 sequence reads: CASSPRPGQGAIEQFF. The CDR3 DNA reads TGTGCCAGCTCACCTAGACCTGGGCAGGGGGCTATTGAGCAGTTCTTC. The full variable domain, in which reference TRBV18 and TRBJ2-1 provide the parts outside the CDR3, is NAGVMQNPRHLVRRRGQEARLRCSPMKGHSHVYWYRQLPEEGLKFMVYLQKENIIDESGMPKERFSAEFPKEGPSILRIQQVVRGDSAAYFCASSPRPGQGAIEQFFGPGTRLTVL.

V usage is TRBV29-1 and J usage is TRBJ1-4; 7 bases agree with TRBD1. CDR3 length equals 12 residues. Germline trimming cut 4 bases from V and 4 bases from J; bases unmatched to any gene: 0. The germline V gene encodes CDR1 SQVTM and CDR2 ANQGSEA. The CDR3 loop reads CSVAGGNEKLFF. CDR3 bases: TGCAGCGTTGCAGGGGGTAATGAAAAACTGTTTTTT.

V is TRBV4-3 and J is TRBJ2-1; TRBD1 is a possible D gene (6 bases). CDR3 length: 14 residues. The germline CDR1 and CDR2 sequences are LGHNA and YSLEER. Trimming took 1 base from V and 7 from J, leaving 11 bases between them. The CDR3 bases are TGCGCCAGCAGCCAAGCCCTAGGGGGTAATGAGCAGTTCTTC. Residues: CASSQALGGNEQFF.

The chain carries TRBV27 and TRBJ2-7, with D uncertain. The V end lost 7 bases, the J end lost 3 bases, and 16 bases lay between the germline ends. The CDR3 extends over 14 amino acids. From germline, CDR1 is MNHEY and CDR2 SMNVEV (reference sequence). The CDR3 loop is CASKRTEGHYEQYF. The CDR3 DNA reads as TGTGCCAGCAAAAGGACGGAAGGTCACTACGAGCAGTACTTC.

The chain recombines TRBV4-3 with TRBJ1-1; D is uncertain. V lost 0 bases, J lost 5 bases, and 7 bases lay in between. The germline gives CDR1 LGHNA, CDR2 YSLEER. The length of the CDR3 is 13 residues. The CDR3 DNA sequence: TGCGCCAGCAGCCAAGATTGGCTGACTGAAGCTTTCTTT. It specifies CASSQDWLTEAFF.

The chain carries TRBV19 and TRBJ2-7; TRBD2 agrees at 7 bases. Germline lookup yields CDR1 LNHDA and CDR2 SQIVND (reference sequence). After removal of 6 bases from V and 2 bases from J, the junction contained 10 bases not matched to a gene. The CDR3 is 15 residues long. CDR3 protein: CASSISIAGTYEQYF. The CDR3 DNA is TGTGCCAGTAGCATCAGTATAGCGGGTACCTACGAGCAGTACTTC.

The V and J genes are TRBV2 and TRBJ1-4, with 7 bases matching TRBD1. The trim removed 6 bases at V and 8 bases at J, leaving 9 bases unmatched. The CDR3 is 14 amino acids. Germline V gene sequence: CDR1 SNHLY, CDR2 FYNNEI. CDR3 protein: CASRADRAKEKLFF. CDR3 sequence (DNA): TGTGCCAGCAGGGCAGACAGGGCCAAAGAAAAACTGTTTTTT. Based on the CDR3 plus reference TRBV2 and TRBJ1-4, the full variable domain is EPEVTQTPSHQVTQMGQEVILRCVPISNHLYFYWYRQILGQKVEFLVSFYNNEISEKSEIFDDQFSVERPDGSNFTLKIRSTKLEDSAMYFCASRADRAKEKLFFGSGTQLSVL.

This sequence joins TRBV6-5 and TRBJ1-5; D gene ambiguous. Trimming removed 8 bases from V and 4 bases from J, with 9 bases in between. The CDR3 consists of 12 residues. Germline CDR1 MNHEY, CDR2 SVGAGI. The CDR3 reads CASGRPNQPQHF. In DNA, the CDR3 is TGTGCCAGCGGGAGGCCAAATCAGCCCCAGCATTTT.

The chain has TRBV18 and TRBJ1-1, with D hard to call. The V gene's germline CDR1 is KGHSH and CDR2 LQKENI. The V and J ends lost 2 bases and 1 base respectively, with 8 bases between them. This CDR3 has 14 amino acids. This CDR3 is CASSPKAENTEAFF. The DNA for the CDR3 is TGTGCCAGCTCACCAAAGGCGGAGAACACTGAAGCTTTCTTT.

The V call is TRBV6-1, the J call TRBJ2-5, with D uncertain. CDR1 and CDR2 (germline): MNHNS, SASEGT. Trimming pared 8 bases from V and 1 base from J, leaving 17 bases between. The CDR3 runs to 15 residues. The chain's CDR3 is CASGRFGQGQETQYF. In DNA form, the CDR3 reads TGTGCCAGCGGCCGCTTTGGGCAAGGCCAAGAGACCCAGTACTTC.

The genes are TRBV9 and TRBJ2-2; the D gene is possibly TRBD2 (5 bases). This CDR3 contains 15 residues. The germline V gene has CDR1 SGDLS and CDR2 YYNGEE. The V end lost 0 bases, the J end lost 6 bases, and 12 bases lay between the germline ends. CDR3 amino acids: CASSVEVGAAGELFF. The CDR3 nucleotides are TGTGCCAGCAGCGTAGAGGTGGGAGCGGCCGGGGAGCTGTTTTTT.

The V call is TRBV18, the J call TRBJ1-4; D not resolved. Trimming removed 2 bases at V and 8 bases at J, with 12 bases between. This CDR3 is 14 amino acids long. The germline CDR1 and CDR2 sequences are KGHSH and LQKENI. Here the CDR3 DNA reads TGTGCCAGCTCACCAGGTGGGGTTAAAGAAAAACTGTTTTTT. Residues: CASSPGGVKEKLFF. The full variable domain, rest sourced from reference TRBV18 and TRBJ1-4, is NAGVMQNPRHLVRRRGQEARLRCSPMKGHSHVYWYRQLPEEGLKFMVYLQKENIIDESGMPKERFSAEFPKEGPSILRIQQVVRGDSAAYFCASSPGGVKEKLFFGSGTQLSVL.

Comment on this clone: The same CDR3 can be traced to other DNA sequences in this sample. The chain links TRBV9 to TRBJ2-2; possible D gene TRBD2, 7 bases. This CDR3 has 16 amino acids. Trimming cost V 0 bases and J 5 bases, with 14 bases left between them. Germline CDR1 is SGDLS and CDR2 is YYNGEE. In DNA form, the CDR3 reads TGTGCCAGCAGCGTAGGAGGGGGGGGGAGTACCGGGGAGCTGTTTTTT. It yields the protein CASSVGGGGSTGELFF. The full variable domain, rest sourced from reference TRBV9 and TRBJ2-2, is DSGVTQTPKHLITATGQRVTLRCSPRSGDLSVYWYQQSLDQGLQFLIQYYNGEERAKGNILERFSAQQFPDLHSELNLSSLELGDSALYFCASSVGGGGSTGELFFGEGSRLTVL.

The chain recombines TRBV4-1 with TRBJ1-5; 7 bases agree with TRBD1. V trimming: 6 bases; J trimming: 8 bases; junction bases outside the gene matches: 10. The CDR3 has 14 residues. Germline V gene data show CDR1 as MGHRA and CDR2 as YSYEKL. In DNA form, the CDR3 reads TGCGCCAGCAGTCAGGACAGGTGGTCGAAGCCCCAGCATTTT. As protein: CASSQDRWSKPQHF.

The chain joins TRBV4-1 to TRBJ2-7; 8 nucleotides line up with TRBD2. Germline V gene data show CDR1 as MGHRA and CDR2 as YSYEKL. The CDR3 loop spans 15 amino acids. After removal of 3 bases from V and 3 bases from J, the junction contained 7 bases not matched to a gene. This chain's CDR3 is CASSHIAGTLYEQYF. The CDR3 coding sequence is TGCGCCAGCAGCCACATAGCGGGAACCCTCTACGAGCAGTACTTC.

The chain recombines TRBV7-8 with TRBJ2-3, with 10 positions matching TRBD2. The CDR3 is 18 amino acids. From germline, CDR1 is SGHVS and CDR2 FQNEAQ. J lost 1 base, V lost 5 bases, and 12 bases had no gene match. The CDR3 loop is CASSRGPSGRRGTDTQYF. CDR3 nucleotide sequence: TGTGCCAGCAGCCGAGGACCTAGCGGGAGAAGGGGCACAGATACGCAGTATTTT. Complete variable domain (other parts from reference TRBV7-8 and TRBJ2-3): GAGVSQSPRYKVAKRGQDVALRCDPISGHVSLFWYQQALGQGPEFLTYFQNEAQLDKSGLPSDRFFAERPEGSVSTLKIQRTQQEDSAVYLCASSRGPSGRRGTDTQYFGPGTRLTVL.

In its sample, this clone was seen once. This chain links TRBV19 with TRBJ1-4; D uncertain. This CDR3 spans 14 amino acids. Germline CDR1 reads LNHDA; CDR2 reads SQIVND (reference sequence). Trimming removed 5 bases from V and 8 bases from J, with 15 bases in between. This chain's CDR3 is CASSRSKNGEKLFF. CDR3 sequence (DNA): TGTGCCAGTAGTCGCAGTAAGAATGGAGAAAAACTGTTTTTT.

Here the CDR3 reads CASSFGGASYNEQFF. The DNA of the CDR3 is TGCGCCAGCAGCTTCGGGGGCGCTTCCTACAATGAGCAGTTCTTC. This sequence joins TRBV5-1 and TRBJ2-1; D is tentatively TRBD1 or TRBD2 (6 bases each). V was pared by 2 bases and J by 1 base, with 10 bases between. Germline lookup yields CDR1 SGHRS and CDR2 YFSETQ. CDR3 length: 15 residues.

The chain couples TRBV5-1 to TRBJ2-3; 9 nucleotides match TRBD1. With 7 bases clipped from V and 0 bases from J, the junction kept 3 bases outside the gene matches. The germline V gene encodes CDR1 SGHRS and CDR2 YFSETQ. The CDR3 is made up of 14 amino acids. The CDR3: CASAQGASTDTQYF. The CDR3 DNA sequence: TGCGCCAGCGCACAGGGGGCTAGCACAGATACGCAGTATTTT.

The V and J genes are TRBV11-2 and TRBJ2-3; D possibly matches TRBD1 or TRBD2 (6 bases each). Per germline, CDR1 SGHAT and CDR2 FQNNGV. The length of the CDR3 is 13 residues. With 5 bases removed from V and 7 bases from J, the gap between germline ends came to 13 bases. CDR3 residues: CASSPSGANTQYF. CDR3 bases: TGTGCCAGCAGCCCTTCGGGGGCAAATACGCAGTATTTT.

The V call is TRBV4-3, the J call TRBJ2-1; 10 bases are a match to TRBD2. The length of the CDR3 is 13 residues. Trimming took 1 base from V and 15 from J; bases not matched to a gene: 6. CDR1 is LGHNA and CDR2 is YSLEER in the germline V gene. The DNA of the CDR3 is TGCGCCAGCAGCCAAGCGCTAGCGGGAGTGCCGTTCTTC. Its translation: CASSQALAGVPFF.

The rearrangement joins TRBV6-5 to TRBJ2-7; D is perhaps TRBD1 (5 bases). The ends were cut back, 6 bases at V and 3 bases at J, with 12 bases in the middle. This CDR3 has 13 residues. Germline-derived CDR1 and CDR2 are MNHEY and SVGAGI. The CDR3, as DNA: TGTGCCAGCAGCCGGGCCCAGGGCTACGAGCAGTACTTC. As protein: CASSRAQGYEQYF.

This chain uses TRBV7-6 with TRBJ1-1; no firm D call. This CDR3 region has 13 residues. Deletions cut 5 bases from V and 13 bases from J, with 20 bases between. Per germline, CDR1 SGHVS and CDR2 FNYEAQ. The DNA for the CDR3 is TGTGCCAGCAGCCCAGACCCCGGTCGGAGCCTTTTCTTT. The encoded protein is CASSPDPGRSLFF.

The chain links TRBV28 to TRBJ1-5, with TRBD1 matching over 8 bases. V shed 3 bases and J 3 bases; nucleotides not matched to a gene: 16. This CDR3 contains 19 residues. Germline CDR1 reads MDHEN; CDR2 reads SYDVKM. The CDR3 DNA reads as TGTGCCAGCAGTTTTATTTCTTCTGCGACAGGGGAAGTCAATCAGCCCCAGCATTTT. Its protein is CASSFISSATGEVNQPQHF.